A single sample gave rise to the 17 T cell receptor beta chains below, sequenced in a study of blood T cell repertoires in COVID-19. TCRdb keeps only in-frame clones here, not all; method: immunoSEQ multiplex PCR. In the table there are 50,000 to 60,000 clones, about nine tenths of which are singletons. Sequencing was carried out using peripheral blood. The receptors were sampled from a man aged 35-49 years with acute or convalescent COVID-19.

This clone came up once. The rearrangement links TRBV6-5 to TRBJ1-1; TRBD1 might be the D (5 bases). Germline CDR1 is MNHEY and CDR2 is SVGAGI. The CDR3 is 13 amino acids. V lost 2 bases and J 11 bases, leaving 15 bases between the germline ends. The CDR3 sequence: CASSYNRGKGAFF. CDR3 coding DNA: TGTGCCAGCAGTTACAATCGGGGGAAGGGGGCTTTCTTT.

The V gene is TRBV5-5, the J gene TRBJ1-2; D not resolved. The germline V and J ends were trimmed by 2 bases and 5 bases, with 16 bases remaining between them. Germline V gene data show CDR1 as SGHKS and CDR2 as YYEKEE (reference sequence). CDR3 length: 15 residues. The CDR3, as DNA: TGTGCCAGCAGCTTTGGAGTCTCAATGGAGTATGGCTACACCTTC. It yields the protein CASSFGVSMEYGYTF.

V and J are TRBV9 and TRBJ2-1; 9 bases fit TRBD2. The CDR3 loop spans 16 amino acids. V was pared by 0 bases and J by 4 bases, with 5 bases of the junction left unmatched. Germline-derived CDR1 and CDR2 are SGDLS and YYNGEE. The CDR3 spells CASSVGASGIYNEQFF. The CDR3 coding sequence is TGTGCCAGCAGCGTAGGAGCTAGCGGGATATACAATGAGCAGTTCTTC.

The chain links TRBV27 to TRBJ2-5, with 10 positions matching TRBD1. With V trimmed by 6 bases and J by 5 bases, 6 bases remained unmatched. Germline V lookup: CDR1 MNHEY, CDR2 SMNVEV (reference sequence). The length of the CDR3 is 14 residues. The CDR3 bases are TGTGCCAGCAGGAGACAGGGGGCGGGCGAGACCCAGTACTTC. The encoded protein is CASRRQGAGETQYF.

The J gene is TRBJ2-3, the V gene TRBV19; D is possibly TRBD2 (6 bases). CDR3 size: 14 residues. Trimming cost V 4 bases and J 2 bases, with 10 bases left between them. Germline V gene sequence: CDR1 LNHDA, CDR2 SQIVND (reference sequence). CDR3 coding DNA: TGTGCCAGTAGTACGGGGACTGTCACAGATACGCAGTATTTT. Its protein is CASSTGTVTDTQYF.

The rearrangement uses TRBV3-1 (or the pseudogene TRBV3-2) and TRBJ2-1; tentative D call: TRBD2 (5 bases). The germline V gene encodes CDR1 LGHDT and CDR2 YNNKEL (reference sequence). V was shortened by 3 bases and J by 5 bases, with 11 bases between the two germline ends. The CDR3 extends over 14 amino acids. The CDR3 DNA follows: TGTGCCAGCAGCCAGGCGGGCTACCACAATGAGCAGTTCTTC. Encoded protein: CASSQAGYHNEQFF.

The V and J genes are TRBV29-1 and TRBJ2-7; D perhaps matches TRBD1 (6 bases). Germline lookup yields CDR1 SQVTM and CDR2 ANQGSEA. This CDR3 has 16 residues. V was shortened by 1 base and J by 4 bases, with 20 bases between the two germline ends. CDR3 region: CSVEGGQDTRGYEQYF. CDR3 DNA: TGCAGCGTTGAAGGGGGGCAGGACACTAGAGGATACGAGCAGTACTTC.

The chain has TRBV5-1 and TRBJ1-2; 9 bases map to TRBD1. Germline loops: CDR1 SGHRS, CDR2 YFSETQ. V dropped 4 bases and J dropped 3; count of bases not matched to a gene: 4. CDR3 length: 14 amino acids. CDR3 nucleotides: TGCGCCAGCAGCGTAACAGGGGGCGACTATGGCTACACCTTC. Amino acids: CASSVTGGDYGYTF.

V is TRBV5-6 and J is TRBJ2-1; perhaps TRBD1 as D (6 bases). Germline V gives CDR1 SGHDT, CDR2 YYEEEE. Trimming removed 4 bases from V and 10 bases from J, with 15 bases in between. This CDR3 has 13 amino acids. The chain's CDR3 is CASSKTGFDEQFF. CDR3 coding DNA: TGTGCCAGCAGCAAAACAGGGTTTGACGAGCAGTTCTTC.

The chain recombines TRBV6-6 with TRBJ1-5; 8 bases map to TRBD1. After removal of 5 bases from V and 5 bases from J, the junction contained 14 bases not matched to a gene. This CDR3 has 17 amino acids. The germline gives CDR1 MNHNY, CDR2 SVGAGI (reference sequence). The chain's CDR3 is CASSRRPGQGAHQPQHF. The DNA for the CDR3 is TGTGCCAGCAGTCGCCGGCCGGGGCAGGGGGCTCATCAGCCCCAGCATTTT.

The chain joins TRBV6-5 to TRBJ2-5, with 10 bases fitting TRBD2. The CDR3 is 15 amino acids. Germline values: CDR1 MNHEY, CDR2 SVGAGI. The V segment lost 8 bases and the J segment 5 bases; nucleotides outside the gene matches: 11. The CDR3 DNA reads as TGTGCCAGCGCATCTAGCGGGAGTCTGGGGGAGACCCAGTACTTC. Translating it yields CASASSGSLGETQYF.

The chain joins TRBV5-6 to TRBJ2-2, with 12 bases fitting TRBD2. The CDR3 covers 16 residues. Germline V lookup: CDR1 SGHDT, CDR2 YYEEEE. The V segment lost 4 bases and the J segment 5 bases; nucleotides outside the gene matches: 6. In nucleotides, the CDR3 is TGTGCCAGCAGCAGACTAGCGGGAGTATATACCGGGGAGCTGTTTTTT. Protein: CASSRLAGVYTGELFF.

The chain has TRBV5-1 and TRBJ2-1, with 16 nucleotides matching TRBD2. The CDR3 totals 19 residues. CDR1 SGHRS and CDR2 YFSETQ come from the germline V gene. With 4 bases clipped from V and 7 bases from J, the junction kept 14 bases outside the gene matches. As DNA, the CDR3 is TGCGCCAGCAGCGTGGGACTAGCGGGAGGGCCCCTTCGTGGAAATGAGCAGTTCTTC. Its translation is CASSVGLAGGPLRGNEQFF. Full variable domain (remainder filled in from reference TRBV5-1 and TRBJ2-1): KAGVTQTPRYLIKTRGQQVTLSCSPISGHRSVSWYQQTPGQGLQFLFEYFSETQRNKGNFPGRFSGRQFSNSRSEMNVSTLELGDSALYLCASSVGLAGGPLRGNEQFFGPGTRLTVL.

The chain has TRBV5-6 and TRBJ1-2; D gene unclear. Trimming took off 4 bases at V and 3 bases at J, with 13 bases between the two ends. The CDR3 has 14 amino acids. Germline values: CDR1 SGHDT, CDR2 YYEEEE. The CDR3 is CASSLGEEDYGYTF. The CDR3 DNA sequence: TGTGCCAGCAGCCTCGGGGAGGAGGACTATGGCTACACCTTC.

In its sample, this clone was seen once. The J gene is TRBJ2-7, the V gene TRBV6-5; D possibly corresponds to TRBD2 (6 bases). Deletions cut 6 bases from V and 3 bases from J, with 9 bases between. Germline CDR1 is MNHEY and CDR2 is SVGAGI. The CDR3 consists of 12 residues. CDR3 coding DNA: TGTGCCAGCAGGGGGACTCTCTACGAGCAGTACTTC. Translating it yields CASRGTLYEQYF.

The chain is built from TRBV3-1 (or the pseudogene TRBV3-2) and TRBJ2-5; 11 bases are shared with TRBD2. Germline loops: CDR1 LGHDT, CDR2 YNNKEL (reference sequence). The length of the CDR3 is 20 residues. The V segment lost 1 base and the J segment 2 bases; nucleotides outside the gene matches: 15. CDR3: CASSQGPHQCSGREQETQYF. In nucleotides, the CDR3 is TGTGCCAGCAGCCAAGGCCCACACCAGTGTAGCGGGAGGGAACAAGAGACCCAGTACTTC.

About this clone: In the same sample, other DNA sequences code for this CDR3. The V call is TRBV19, the J call TRBJ1-2, with D maybe TRBD1 (6 bases). Between the trimmed V and J ends, which lost 1 base and 4 bases, there was a span of 10 bases. This CDR3 comprises 14 residues. Looked up from germline, CDR1 is LNHDA and CDR2 is SQIVND (reference sequence). CDR3 DNA sequence: TGTGCCAGTAGTATAGGCAGGGGTGCCTATGGCTACACCTTC. Protein: CASSIGRGAYGYTF.